Listed below are T cell receptor beta chains from one sample, sequenced in a study of T cells in Graves' hyperthyroidism and ophthalmopathy. Each CDR3 protein gets one entry after TCRdb re-called the multiplex PCR reads with MiXCR. This table holds 650,000 to 850,000 distinct CDR3 sequences, around 19% found once. Source material: blood. Every receptor here comes from a woman aged 45-59 years with Graves' hyperthyroidism that later progressed to Graves' ophthalmopathy. CDR3s include the opening cysteine and the closing phenylalanine or tryptophan. D genes are given only for firm matches. Rows may omit the clone size; those that give it use once, few, many or a size class.

D gene,J gene,clone size,V gene,CDR3 protein,CDR3 DNA
-,TRBJ1-2,-,TRBV6-5,CASSFLKTEGSGYTF,TGTGCCAGCAGTTTTCTTAAGACAGAGGGATCTGGCTACACCTTC
TRBD1,TRBJ2-3,many,TRBV5-1,CASSEGQGSTDTQYF,TGCGCCAGCAGCGAGGGACAGGGTAGCACAGATACGCAGTATTTT
-,TRBJ1-5,few,TRBV30,CAWSGQNNQPQHF,TGTGCCTGGAGCGGACAGAACAATCAGCCCCAGCATTTT
-,TRBJ2-1,-,TRBV15,CATSTDNEQFF,TGTGCCACCAGCACGGACAATGAGCAGTTCTTC
-,TRBJ2-7,-,TRBV9,CASSVDGGYEQYF,TGTGCCAGCAGCGTAGATGGCGGCTACGAGCAGTACTTC
-,TRBJ1-1,many,TRBV7-9,CASSLPVGGTEAFF,TGTGCCAGCAGCTTACCAGTAGGAGGGACTGAAGCTTTCTTT
-,TRBJ2-2,few,TRBV3-1,CASSHPLITSPGELFF,TGTGCCAGCAGCCACCCCCTCATTACTAGTCCCGGGGAGCTGTTTTTT
TRBD1,TRBJ1-2,few,TRBV2,CASVDRGLLGYTF,TGTGCCAGTGTGGACAGGGGGCTGTTGGGCTACACCTTC
-,TRBJ2-6,many,TRBV7-8,CASSLVGLDFSGANVLTF,TGTGCCAGCAGCTTAGTCGGCCTGGACTTCTCTGGGGCCAACGTCCTGACTTTC
-,TRBJ1-3,-,TRBV7-9,CATHLTVSGNTIYF,TGTGCCACTCATTTGACTGTCTCTGGAAACACCATATATTTT
-,TRBJ1-4,-,TRBV15,CATSRVSRSPNEKLFF,TGTGCCACCAGCAGAGTATCGAGGAGCCCAAATGAAAAACTGTTTTTT
-,TRBJ1-1,-,TRBV6-6,CASSYSRSLGAFF,TGTGCCAGCAGTTACTCGAGATCCCTCGGAGCTTTCTTT
-,TRBJ2-6,few,TRBV20-1,CSASPDSPGANVLTF,TGCAGTGCTAGCCCCGATAGTCCTGGGGCCAACGTCCTGACTTTC
TRBD1,TRBJ1-1,-,TRBV29-1,CSVEGGGATEAFF,TGCAGCGTTGAAGGAGGGGGCGCGACTGAAGCTTTCTTT
-,TRBJ2-3,-,TRBV20-1,CSARGYFPSGTDTQYF,TGCAGTGCTAGAGGGTATTTTCCTAGCGGCACAGATACGCAGTATTTT
-,TRBJ2-3,-,TRBV4-1,CASSQAPLGTDTQYF,TGCGCCAGCAGCCAAGCACCCCTGGGCACAGATACGCAGTATTTT
-,TRBJ2-2,once,TRBV7-3,CASSPHGGGTGELFF,TGTGCCAGCAGCCCACACGGGGGCGGGACCGGGGAGCTGTTTTTT
-,TRBJ1-2,few,TRBV15,CATSRGGINYGYTF,TGTGCCACCAGCAGAGGAGGGATCAACTATGGCTACACCTTC
TRBD2,TRBJ2-5,few,TRBV5-1,CASSWLVAGDQETQYF,TGCGCCAGCAGCTGGCTCGTAGCGGGGGACCAAGAGACCCAGTACTTC
TRBD1,TRBJ1-1,-,TRBV29-1,CSAAGSRGRYNRDTEAFF,TGCAGCGCCGCTGGGAGTAGGGGGCGGTATAATAGGGACACTGAAGCTTTCTTT
TRBD2,TRBJ2-2,once,TRBV20-1,CSASRLAANTGELFF,TGCAGTGCTTCCCGACTAGCGGCGAACACCGGGGAGCTGTTTTTT
-,TRBJ2-3,many,TRBV12-3/TRBV12-4,CASSLGPAGTQYF,TGTGCCAGCAGTTTAGGGCCAGCAGGGACGCAGTATTTT
-,TRBJ2-3,-,TRBV9,CASSVERLENSDTQYF,TGTGCCAGCAGCGTAGAGAGACTAGAAAACTCGGATACGCAGTATTTT
TRBD2,TRBJ2-3,many,TRBV2,CASNKRSGGLTNTQYF,TGTGCCAGCAACAAAAGAAGCGGGGGGCTCACAAATACGCAGTATTTT
-,TRBJ1-2,-,TRBV11-2,CASSSSRDGYGYTF,TGTGCCAGCAGCTCCAGCAGGGATGGCTATGGCTACACCTTC
-,TRBJ1-1,many,TRBV6-1,CASSSGTKDTEAFF,TGTGCCAGCAGTTCCGGGACGAAAGACACTGAAGCTTTCTTT
-,TRBJ1-2,many,TRBV18,CASSSTWTDGYTF,TGTGCCAGCTCTAGCACTTGGACGGACGGCTACACCTTC
TRBD1,TRBJ1-1,many,TRBV5-1,CASRDRQGMNTEAFF,TGCGCCAGCAGGGACCGACAGGGAATGAACACTGAAGCTTTCTTT
-,TRBJ1-1,many,TRBV5-6,CASSQEVGVAFF,TGTGCCAGCAGTCAAGAGGTAGGGGTCGCTTTCTTT
-,TRBJ2-1,-,TRBV19,CASVGGTPGYNEQFF,TGTGCCAGTGTAGGAGGCACTCCCGGATACAATGAGCAGTTCTTC
TRBD1,TRBJ1-1,many,TRBV3-1,CASSQTGEAFF,TGTGCCAGCAGCCAGACAGGGGAAGCTTTCTTT
TRBD2,TRBJ2-3,many,TRBV6-2/TRBV6-3,CASSSPLGGTTDTQYF,TGTGCCAGCAGTTCCCCCCTCGGGGGGACCACAGATACGCAGTATTTT
-,TRBJ2-2,many,TRBV3-1,CASSQAGRARTGELFF,TGTGCCAGCAGCCAAGCAGGCAGGGCGCGCACCGGGGAGCTGTTTTTT
-,TRBJ2-3,few,TRBV20-1,CSASAPTSGGSTDTQYF,TGCAGTGCTAGCGCTCCGACTAGTGGGGGTAGCACAGATACGCAGTATTTT
-,TRBJ1-1,many,TRBV2,CASIGRGGPETAFF,TGTGCCAGCATCGGCCGCGGGGGGCCAGAGACGGCTTTCTTT
-,TRBJ1-4,many,TRBV2,CASRVDRLGEKLFF,TGTGCCAGCAGGGTAGATCGCCTGGGGGAAAAACTGTTTTTT
-,TRBJ1-1,many,TRBV30,CAWSVPIPERGDPNTEAFF,TGTGCCTGGAGTGTACCTATCCCAGAGAGGGGGGACCCGAACACTGAAGCTTTCTTT
TRBD1,TRBJ1-2,-,TRBV5-1,CASSLGRDRGHGYTF,TGCGCCAGCAGCTTGGGCCGGGACAGGGGGCATGGCTACACCTTC
-,TRBJ2-3,-,TRBV24-1,CATSGSGVTDTQYF,TGTGCCACCAGTGGGTCGGGGGTCACAGATACGCAGTATTTT
-,TRBJ2-7,many,TRBV7-2,CASSFFRIGEQYF,TGTGCCAGCAGCTTCTTCCGTATTGGAGAGCAGTACTTC
TRBD1,TRBJ1-1,-,TRBV6-1,CASSPNRGLNTEAFF,TGTGCCAGCAGTCCCAACAGGGGATTGAACACTGAAGCTTTCTTT
-,TRBJ1-2,-,TRBV19,CASSIGGGYTF,TGTGCCAGTAGTATAGGGGGAGGCTACACCTTC
-,TRBJ1-1,few,TRBV29-1,CSVDIVNTEAFF,TGCAGCGTTGATATAGTGAACACTGAAGCTTTCTTT
TRBD1,TRBJ1-5,few,TRBV6-2/TRBV6-3,CASSYSLRDRAEDNQPQHF,TGTGCCAGCAGTTACTCACTCCGGGACAGGGCTGAGGATAATCAGCCCCAGCATTTT
-,TRBJ1-5,-,TRBV10-2,CASSEWGLNQPQHF,TGCGCCAGCAGTGAGTGGGGCCTGAATCAGCCCCAGCATTTT
-,TRBJ1-1,many,TRBV5-1,CASSTGGAGNTEAFF,TGCGCCAGCAGCACGGGGGGGGCGGGCAACACTGAAGCTTTCTTT
TRBD2,TRBJ2-7,many,TRBV18,CASSPPLAGVHEQYF,TGTGCCAGCTCACCACCCCTAGCGGGGGTACACGAGCAGTACTTC